The clone carrying this T cell receptor (beta chain) was seen more than once but under ten times. The data are from a study of CDR3 diversity in severe acne. The V end lost 5 bases, the J end lost 0 bases, and 15 bases lay between the germline ends. This CDR3 spans 16 amino acids. Per the germline V gene, CDR1 is LNHDA and CDR2 is SQIVND (reference sequence). MiXCR was run by TCRdb on the PCR reads, yielding one entry per CDR3 protein. The sample lists roughly 79,000 distinct CDR3 sequences; approximately 49% were seen once. V gene TRBV19 combines with J gene TRBJ2-3, with D maybe TRBD2 (5 bases). The sequencing sample was made of blood. The clonotype was recovered from a male donor with severe acne vulgaris. CDR3 nucleotide sequence: TGTGCCAGTAGTCCCCGGGTAGCGACAAGCACAGATACGCAGTATTTT. It is translated as CASSPRVATSTDTQYF.